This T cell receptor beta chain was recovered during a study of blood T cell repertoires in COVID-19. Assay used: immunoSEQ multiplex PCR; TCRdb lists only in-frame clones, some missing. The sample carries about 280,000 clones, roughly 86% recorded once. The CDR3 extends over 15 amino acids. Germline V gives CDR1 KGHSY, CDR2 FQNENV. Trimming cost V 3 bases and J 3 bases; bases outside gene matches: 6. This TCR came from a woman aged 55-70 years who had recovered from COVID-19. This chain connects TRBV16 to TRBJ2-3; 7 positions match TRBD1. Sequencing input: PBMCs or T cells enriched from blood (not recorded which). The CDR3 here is CASSHQGETTDTQYF. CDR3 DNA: TGTGCCAGCAGCCATCAGGGGGAGACTACAGATACGCAGTATTTT.